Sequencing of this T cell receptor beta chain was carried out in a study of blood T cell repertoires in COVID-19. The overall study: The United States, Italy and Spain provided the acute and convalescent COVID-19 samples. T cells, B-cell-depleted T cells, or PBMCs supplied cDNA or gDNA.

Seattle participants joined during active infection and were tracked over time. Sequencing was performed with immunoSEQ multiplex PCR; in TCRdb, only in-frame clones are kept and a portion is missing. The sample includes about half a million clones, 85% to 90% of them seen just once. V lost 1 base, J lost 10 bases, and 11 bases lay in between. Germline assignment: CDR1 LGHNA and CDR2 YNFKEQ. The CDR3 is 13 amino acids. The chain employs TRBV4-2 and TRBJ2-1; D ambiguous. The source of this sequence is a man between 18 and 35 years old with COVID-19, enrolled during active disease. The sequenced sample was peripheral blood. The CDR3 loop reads CASSQGAVGEQFF. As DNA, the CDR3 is TGTGCCAGCAGCCAAGGCGCTGTCGGGGAGCAGTTCTTC.